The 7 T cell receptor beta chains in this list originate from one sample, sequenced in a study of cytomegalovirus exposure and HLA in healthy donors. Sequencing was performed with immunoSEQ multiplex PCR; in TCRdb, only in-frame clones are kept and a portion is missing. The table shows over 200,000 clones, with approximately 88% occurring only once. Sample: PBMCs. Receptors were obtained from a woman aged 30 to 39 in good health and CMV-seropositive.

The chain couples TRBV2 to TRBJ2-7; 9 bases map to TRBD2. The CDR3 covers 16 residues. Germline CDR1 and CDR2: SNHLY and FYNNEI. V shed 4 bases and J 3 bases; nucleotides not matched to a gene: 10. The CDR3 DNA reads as TGTGCCAGCAGTGTAGGACTAGCGCTTGGCGGCTACGAGCAGTACTTC. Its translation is CASSVGLALGGYEQYF. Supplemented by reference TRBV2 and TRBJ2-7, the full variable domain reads EPEVTQTPSHQVTQMGQEVILRCVPISNHLYFYWYRQILGQKVEFLVSFYNNEISEKSEIFDDQFSVERPDGSNFTLKIRSTKLEDSAMYFCASSVGLALGGYEQYFGPGTRLTVT.

The CDR3 sequence is CASSQPGQGNGYTF. CDR3 coding DNA: TGTGCCAGCAGCCAACCGGGACAGGGAAATGGCTACACCTTC. The V and J genes are TRBV27 and TRBJ1-2; TRBD1 matches at 9 bases. J was trimmed by 6 bases and V by 6 bases; bases with no gene match: 8. The CDR3 is 14 residues long. Germline values: CDR1 MNHEY, CDR2 SMNVEV (reference sequence).

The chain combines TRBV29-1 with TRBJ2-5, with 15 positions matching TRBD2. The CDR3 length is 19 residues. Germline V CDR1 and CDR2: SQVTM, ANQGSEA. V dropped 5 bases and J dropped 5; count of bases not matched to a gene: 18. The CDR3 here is CSVSAMRGTSGGISETQYF. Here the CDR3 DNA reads TGCAGCGTTAGTGCTATGCGGGGGACTAGCGGGGGGATTAGTGAGACCCAGTACTTC.

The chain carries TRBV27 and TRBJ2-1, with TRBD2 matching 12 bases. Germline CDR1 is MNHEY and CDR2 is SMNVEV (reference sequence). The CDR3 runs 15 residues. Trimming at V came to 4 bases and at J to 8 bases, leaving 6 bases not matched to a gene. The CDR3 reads CASSSGTSGYYEQFF. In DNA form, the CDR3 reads TGTGCCAGCAGTTCCGGGACTAGCGGGTATTATGAGCAGTTCTTC.

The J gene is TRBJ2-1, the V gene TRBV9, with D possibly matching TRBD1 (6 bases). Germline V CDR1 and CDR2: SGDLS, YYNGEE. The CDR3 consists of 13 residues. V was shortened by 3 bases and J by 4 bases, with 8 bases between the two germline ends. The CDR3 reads CASSETGYNEQFF. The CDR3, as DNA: TGTGCCAGCAGCGAAACAGGGTACAATGAGCAGTTCTTC.

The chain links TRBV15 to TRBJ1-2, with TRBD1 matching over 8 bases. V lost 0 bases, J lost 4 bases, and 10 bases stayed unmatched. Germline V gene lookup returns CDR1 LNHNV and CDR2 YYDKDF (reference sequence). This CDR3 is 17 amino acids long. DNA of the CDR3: TGTGCCACCAGCAGAGATTATGGAATACAGGGGGTCTATGGCTACACCTTC. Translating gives CATSRDYGIQGVYGYTF.

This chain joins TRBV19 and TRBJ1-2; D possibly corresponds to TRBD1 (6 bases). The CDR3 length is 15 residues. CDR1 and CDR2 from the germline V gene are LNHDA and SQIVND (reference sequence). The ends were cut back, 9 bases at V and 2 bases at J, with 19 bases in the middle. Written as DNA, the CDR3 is TGTGCCAGCCGCCCCCAGGGGACGAAAAACTATGGCTACACCTTC. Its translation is CASRPQGTKNYGYTF. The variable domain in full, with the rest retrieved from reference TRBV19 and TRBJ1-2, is DGGITQSPKYLFRKEGQNVTLSCEQNLNHDAMYWYRQDPGQGLRLIYYSQIVNDFQKGDIAEGYSVSREKKESFPLTVTSAQKNPTAFYLCASRPQGTKNYGYTFGSGTRLTVV.